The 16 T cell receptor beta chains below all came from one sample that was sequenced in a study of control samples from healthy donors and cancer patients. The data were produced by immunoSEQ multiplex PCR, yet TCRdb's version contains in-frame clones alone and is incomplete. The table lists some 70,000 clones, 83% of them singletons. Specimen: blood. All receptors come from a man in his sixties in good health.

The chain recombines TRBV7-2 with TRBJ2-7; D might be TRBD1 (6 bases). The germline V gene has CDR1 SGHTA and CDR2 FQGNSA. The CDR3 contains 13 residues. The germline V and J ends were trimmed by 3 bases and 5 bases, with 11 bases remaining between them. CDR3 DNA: TGTGCCAGCAGCTTTGTACAGGGCCACGAGCAGTACTTC. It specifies CASSFVQGHEQYF.

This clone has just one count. The CDR3 DNA follows: TGTGCCAGCAGCTTCGGGCCTAACTATGGCTACACCTTC. It yields the protein CASSFGPNYGYTF. This chain joins TRBV5-8 and TRBJ1-2, with unresolved D. V was clipped by 2 bases and J by 0 bases, with 5 bases between them. The CDR3 contains 13 residues. Per the germline V gene, CDR1 is SGHTS and CDR2 is YDEGEE.

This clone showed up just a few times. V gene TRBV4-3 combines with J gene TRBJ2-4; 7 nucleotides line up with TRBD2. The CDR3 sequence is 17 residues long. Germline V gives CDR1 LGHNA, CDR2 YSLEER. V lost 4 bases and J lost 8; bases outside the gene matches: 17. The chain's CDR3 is CASSPRGVGGSGDIQYF. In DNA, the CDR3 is TGCGCCAGCAGCCCCCGGGGGGTAGGCGGGAGCGGCGACATTCAGTACTTC.

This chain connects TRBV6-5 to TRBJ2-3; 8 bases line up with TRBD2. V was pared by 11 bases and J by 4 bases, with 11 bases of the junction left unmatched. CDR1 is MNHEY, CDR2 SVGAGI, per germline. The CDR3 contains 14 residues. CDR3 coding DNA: TGTGCCGGCTCGTGGCGGGGGGCCCCAGATACGCAGTATTTT. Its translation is CAGSWRGAPDTQYF.

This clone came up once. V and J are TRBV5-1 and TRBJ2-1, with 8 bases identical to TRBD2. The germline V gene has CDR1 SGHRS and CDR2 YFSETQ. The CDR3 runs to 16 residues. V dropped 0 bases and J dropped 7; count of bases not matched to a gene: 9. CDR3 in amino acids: CASSLVSSGLGNEQFF. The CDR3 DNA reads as TGCGCCAGCAGCTTGGTTTCTAGCGGGCTGGGTAATGAGCAGTTCTTC.

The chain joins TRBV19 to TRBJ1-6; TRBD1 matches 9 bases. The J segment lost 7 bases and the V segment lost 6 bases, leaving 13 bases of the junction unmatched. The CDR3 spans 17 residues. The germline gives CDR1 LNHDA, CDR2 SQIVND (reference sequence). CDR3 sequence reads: CASSNPKRQGVNSPLHF. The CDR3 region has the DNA TGTGCCAGTAGCAACCCTAAGAGACAGGGGGTAAATTCACCCCTCCACTTT.

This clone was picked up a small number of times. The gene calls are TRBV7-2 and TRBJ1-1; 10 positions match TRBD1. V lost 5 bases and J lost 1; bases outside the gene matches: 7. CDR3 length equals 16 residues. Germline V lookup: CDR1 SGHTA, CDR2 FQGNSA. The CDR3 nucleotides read TGTGCCAGCAGCGGGCGGGACAGGGGTTGGAACACTGAAGCTTTCTTT. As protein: CASSGRDRGWNTEAFF. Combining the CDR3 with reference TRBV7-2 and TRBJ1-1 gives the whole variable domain GAGVSQSPSNKVTEKGKDVELRCDPISGHTALYWYRQSLGQGLEFLIYFQGNSAPDKSGLPSDRFSAERTGGSVSTLTIQRTQQEDSAVYLCASSGRDRGWNTEAFFGQGTRLTVV.

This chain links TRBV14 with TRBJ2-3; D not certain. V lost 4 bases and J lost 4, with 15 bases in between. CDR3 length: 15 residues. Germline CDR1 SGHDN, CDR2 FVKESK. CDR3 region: CASSRAYPRADTQYF. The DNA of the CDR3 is TGTGCCAGCAGCCGGGCCTACCCTAGGGCAGATACGCAGTATTTT.

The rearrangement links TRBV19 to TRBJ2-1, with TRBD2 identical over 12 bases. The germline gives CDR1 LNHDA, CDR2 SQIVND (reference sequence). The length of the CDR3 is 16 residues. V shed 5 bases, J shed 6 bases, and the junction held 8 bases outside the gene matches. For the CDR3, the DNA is TGTGCCAGTAGTTCCCAGACTAGCGGGAGTGGCAATGAGCAGTTCTTC. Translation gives CASSSQTSGSGNEQFF.

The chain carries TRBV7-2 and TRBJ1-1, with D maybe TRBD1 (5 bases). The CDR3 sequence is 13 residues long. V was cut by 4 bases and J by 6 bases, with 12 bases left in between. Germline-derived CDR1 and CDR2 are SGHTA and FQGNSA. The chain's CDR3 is CASSSSRGAEAFF. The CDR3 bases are TGTGCCAGCAGCTCTAGTAGGGGCGCTGAAGCTTTCTTT.

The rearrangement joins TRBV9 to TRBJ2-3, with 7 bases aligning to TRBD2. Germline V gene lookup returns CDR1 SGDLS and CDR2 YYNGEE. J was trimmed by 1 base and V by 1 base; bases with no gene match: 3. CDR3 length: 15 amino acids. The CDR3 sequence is CASSVRGDGTDTQYF. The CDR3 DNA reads TGTGCCAGCAGCGTACGGGGGGATGGCACAGATACGCAGTATTTT.

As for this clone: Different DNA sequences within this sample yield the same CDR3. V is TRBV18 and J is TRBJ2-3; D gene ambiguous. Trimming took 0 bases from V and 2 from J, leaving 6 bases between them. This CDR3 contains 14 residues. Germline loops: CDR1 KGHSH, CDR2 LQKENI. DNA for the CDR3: TGTGCCAGCTCACCACCCACCAACACAGATACGCAGTATTTT. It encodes CASSPPTNTDTQYF.

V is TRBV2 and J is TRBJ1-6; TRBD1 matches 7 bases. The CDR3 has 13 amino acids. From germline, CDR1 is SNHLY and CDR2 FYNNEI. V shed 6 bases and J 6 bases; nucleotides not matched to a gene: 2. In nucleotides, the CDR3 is TGTGCCAGCAGACAGGGGTCTAATTCACCCCTCCACTTT. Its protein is CASRQGSNSPLHF.

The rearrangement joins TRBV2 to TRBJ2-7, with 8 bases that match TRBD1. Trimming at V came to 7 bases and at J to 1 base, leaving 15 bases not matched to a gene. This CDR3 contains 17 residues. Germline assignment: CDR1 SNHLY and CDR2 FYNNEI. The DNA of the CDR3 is TGTGCCAGCACTCAACCCCCGGACAGGGCTGGTTCCTACGAGCAGTACTTC. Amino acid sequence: CASTQPPDRAGSYEQYF.

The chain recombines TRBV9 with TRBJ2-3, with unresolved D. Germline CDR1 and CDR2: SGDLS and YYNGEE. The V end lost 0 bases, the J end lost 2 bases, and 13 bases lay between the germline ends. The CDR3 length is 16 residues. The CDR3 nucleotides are TGTGCCAGCAGCGTAGTCCCCGCGCGTACCACAGATACGCAGTATTTT. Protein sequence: CASSVVPARTTDTQYF.

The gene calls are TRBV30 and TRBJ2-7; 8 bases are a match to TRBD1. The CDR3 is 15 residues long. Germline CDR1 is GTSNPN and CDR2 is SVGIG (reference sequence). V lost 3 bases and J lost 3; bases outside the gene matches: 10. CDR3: CAWRPRDRYIYEQYF. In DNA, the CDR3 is TGTGCCTGGAGACCCCGGGACAGGTATATCTACGAGCAGTACTTC.